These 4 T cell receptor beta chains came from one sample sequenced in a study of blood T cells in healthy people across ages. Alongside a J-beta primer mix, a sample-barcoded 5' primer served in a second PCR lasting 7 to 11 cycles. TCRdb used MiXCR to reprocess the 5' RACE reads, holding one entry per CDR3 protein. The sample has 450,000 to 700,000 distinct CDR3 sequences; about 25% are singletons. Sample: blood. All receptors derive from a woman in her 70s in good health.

CDR3 bases: TGCGCCAGCAGCCAAGGGGGGGGACAGCCCCAGCATTTT. Protein: CASSQGGGQPQHF. This chain uses TRBV5-1 with TRBJ1-5; possible D gene TRBD1, 6 bases. Germline CDR1 reads SGHRS; CDR2 reads YFSETQ. Deletions cut 4 bases from V and 7 bases from J, with 12 bases between. The CDR3 is made up of 13 amino acids. The full variable domain, rest sourced from reference TRBV5-1 and TRBJ1-5, is KAGVTQTPRYLIKTRGQQVTLSCSPISGHRSVSWYQQTPGQGLQFLFEYFSETQRNKGNFPGRFSGRQFSNSRSEMNVSTLELGDSALYLCASSQGGGQPQHFGDGTRLSIL.

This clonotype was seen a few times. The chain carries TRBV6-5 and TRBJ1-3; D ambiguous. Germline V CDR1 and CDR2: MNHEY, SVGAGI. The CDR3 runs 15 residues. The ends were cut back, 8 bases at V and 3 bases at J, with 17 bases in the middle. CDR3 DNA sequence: TGTGCCAGCCAAGCCAGATCCCACGATGGAAACACCATATATTTT. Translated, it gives CASQARSHDGNTIYF.

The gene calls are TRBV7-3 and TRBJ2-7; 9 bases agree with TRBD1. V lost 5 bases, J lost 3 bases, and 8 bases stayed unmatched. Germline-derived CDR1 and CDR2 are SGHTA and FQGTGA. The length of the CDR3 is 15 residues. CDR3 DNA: TGTGCCAGCAGCCCGATTACGGGACAGGGCTACGAGCAGTACTTC. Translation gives CASSPITGQGYEQYF.

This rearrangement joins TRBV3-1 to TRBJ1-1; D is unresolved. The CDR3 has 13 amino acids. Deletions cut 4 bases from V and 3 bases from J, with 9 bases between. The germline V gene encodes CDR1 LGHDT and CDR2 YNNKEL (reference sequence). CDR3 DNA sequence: TGTGCCAGCAGCCGGGCGTTATACACTGAAGCTTTCTTT. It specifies CASSRALYTEAFF.